Included here is one TCR beta chain sequence, with context. Its specificity is not known. The sample comes from a study of cytomegalovirus exposure and HLA in healthy donors. Study-level findings and limits: TRBV6-2, TRBV6-3 and some other V segments were unresolvable in 87-base-pair reads. The study flagged around 150 TCR beta chains as cytomegalovirus-associated.

The junction had 5 bases not matched to a gene; V was cut back by 5 bases and J by 8 bases. The CDR3 is 13 residues long. From germline, CDR1 is MDHEN and CDR2 SYDVKM. PCR used 60 Vbeta primers and 13 Jbeta primers. Original data processing: An analysis that came later counted around 80 million unique TCR beta chains, approximately 9.9 million shared. Using immunoSEQ multiplex PCR, the repertoire was profiled, and TCRdb retains in-frame clones only, with some absent. Clone size and V and J calls were adopted from that table, with D and trimming inferred from the DNA. Seen in this sample are fewer than 100,000 clones; the ten most common clones hold about 3.8%.

This chain connects TRBV28 to TRBJ1-4, with TRBD1 matching over 7 bases. Source material: PBMCs. This clonotype was sampled from a man aged 18 to 35 in good health and CMV-seropositive. The CDR3 sequence is CASSLGGLEKLFF. The CDR3 DNA reads as TGTGCCAGCAGTCTAGGGGGCTTGGAAAAACTGTTTTTT.